Listed below are T cell receptor beta chains from one sample, sequenced in a study of cytotoxic CD8 clonotypes in ibrutinib-treated CLL. Here immunoSEQ multiplex PCR was the method, and the copy in TCRdb shows in-frame clones only, minus some. The table lists nearly 300,000 clones, around 77% of them singletons. Sequences were derived from PBMCs, sampled at disease progression, from a patient treated with ibrutinib. The receptors were gathered from a human donor with chronic lymphocytic leukemia. Each CDR3 is given with its conserved first and last residue. D genes are given only for firm matches. Only part of the rows carry a size: once, few, many, or a class if the clone is expanded.

NA	TRBV6-5	TRBJ1-2	NA	CASSYLGLANYGYTF	TGTGCCAGCAGTTACCTCGGGTTAGCTAACTATGGCTACACCTTC
TRBD2	TRBV4-3	TRBJ2-2	NA	CASSQEPGLAGVGELFF	TGCGCCAGCAGCCAAGAACCGGGACTAGCGGGAGTGGGGGAGCTGTTTTTT
NA	TRBV5-6	TRBJ2-6	NA	CASSLPGLPFFTGANVLTF	TGTGCCAGCAGCTTACCGGGATTACCTTTCTTCACCGGGGCCAACGTCCTGACTTTC
TRBD2	TRBV28	TRBJ2-1	few	CASSSSSGRGLEQFF	TGTGCCAGCAGTTCGAGTAGCGGGAGGGGTCTAGAGCAGTTCTTC
TRBD1	TRBV18	TRBJ2-5	NA	CASSPSDRGVETQYF	TGTGCCAGCTCACCATCCGACAGGGGGGTAGAGACCCAGTACTTC
TRBD1	TRBV7-2	TRBJ2-7	NA	CASSGGQGIYEQYF	TGTGCCAGCAGCGGGGGACAGGGTATATACGAGCAGTACTTC
NA	TRBV5-1	TRBJ1-1	NA	CASRNRGPVNTEAFF	TGCGCCAGCAGAAACCGAGGGCCGGTGAACACTGAAGCTTTCTTT
NA	TRBV7-9	TRBJ2-5	NA	CASSLPAWAETQYF	TGTGCCAGCAGCTTACCGGCTTGGGCCGAGACCCAGTACTTC
NA	TRBV7-3	TRBJ2-1	NA	CASSAGRSSYNEQFF	TGTGCCAGCAGCGCGGGACGGAGCTCCTACAATGAGCAGTTCTTC
NA	TRBV19	TRBJ1-4	NA	CASLGAEKLFF	TGTGCCAGTCTGGGGGCGGAAAAACTGTTTTTT
TRBD1	TRBV19	TRBJ1-5	once	CASRDDGQGDNQPQHF	TGTGCCAGTAGAGACGATGGACAGGGGGACAATCAGCCCCAGCATTTT
TRBD2	TRBV27	TRBJ2-1	NA	CASSHSGSPYNEQFF	TGTGCCAGCAGCCATAGCGGGAGTCCCTACAATGAGCAGTTCTTC
TRBD1	TRBV6-6	TRBJ2-1	NA	CASSPAGGGYNEQFF	TGTGCCAGCAGTCCGGCAGGGGGCGGCTACAATGAGCAGTTCTTC
NA	TRBV18	TRBJ1-1	NA	CASSPTDKLEAFF	TGTGCCAGCTCACCGACAGATAAACTTGAAGCTTTCTTT
NA	TRBV4-3	TRBJ2-1	NA	CASSKSGIVRNEQFF	TGCGCCAGCAGCAAAAGCGGAATAGTTCGCAATGAGCAGTTCTTC
TRBD2	TRBV5-4	TRBJ2-4	NA	CASSLTSGGLLAKNIQYF	TGTGCCAGCAGCTTGACTAGCGGGGGACTACTAGCCAAAAACATTCAGTACTTC
NA	TRBV4-1	TRBJ1-1	few	CASSHGTSMNTEAFF	TGCGCCAGCAGCCATGGGACATCCATGAACACTGAAGCTTTCTTT
NA	TRBV13	TRBJ2-7	NA	CASSAPGQIYEQYF	TGTGCCAGCAGCGCACCGGGACAAATCTACGAGCAGTACTTC
NA	TRBV18	TRBJ2-1	NA	CASSQGDTEQFF	TGTGCCAGCTCACAGGGGGATACTGAGCAGTTCTTC
TRBD1	TRBV6-5	TRBJ2-7	once	CASSPGQGAIYEQYF	TGTGCCAGCAGTCCCGGACAGGGGGCTATATACGAGCAGTACTTC
TRBD2	TRBV5-1	TRBJ2-1	NA	CASSLVAPGLAGLNEQFF	TGCGCCAGCAGCTTGGTTGCCCCGGGACTAGCGGGGCTTAATGAGCAGTTCTTC
TRBD2	TRBV12-5	TRBJ2-5	NA	CASGLGLAQQETQYF	TGTGCTAGTGGTCTGGGACTAGCTCAGCAAGAGACCCAGTACTTC
NA	TRBV7-9	TRBJ1-2	NA	CASSTIGALYGYTF	TGTGCCAGCAGCACAATCGGTGCCCTCTATGGCTACACCTTC
TRBD1	TRBV4-1	TRBJ1-2	NA	CASSQEGRGIGGYTF	TGCGCCAGCAGCCAAGAAGGCAGGGGGATAGGTGGCTACACCTTC
TRBD2	TRBV29-1	TRBJ2-5	NA	CSVIAGPETQYF	TGCAGCGTCATAGCGGGCCCAGAGACCCAGTACTTC